The rows below give T cell receptor beta chains drawn from one sample of a study of blood T cells in healthy people across ages. MiXCR, run by TCRdb on the 5' RACE reads, gives a single entry per CDR3 protein. The sample consists of 700,000 to 900,000 distinct CDR3 sequences, approximately 53% of them appearing once. The sequencing input was blood. The receptors stem from a man at least 80 years old in good health. The CDR3 runs from the conserved cysteine through the conserved F or W. The order of the fields is J gene, D gene, V gene, clone size, CDR3 protein, CDR3 DNA. A D gene is named only where the DNA matches it firmly. The listing skips clone size in some rows; elsewhere it reads once, few, many or a size class.

TRBJ2-5 | TRBD1 | TRBV29-1 | NA | CSVPRTGDQETQYF | TGCAGCGTTCCCCGAACAGGGGACCAAGAGACCCAGTACTTC
TRBJ2-7 | NA | TRBV25-1 | few | CASSGVGGQAYEQYF | TGTGCCAGCAGTGGGGTTGGGGGCCAAGCCTACGAGCAGTACTTC
TRBJ2-1 | TRBD2 | TRBV4-1 | NA | CASSQGGTSWSGRFF | TGCGCCAGCAGCCAAGGGGGGACTAGCTGGTCGGGGCGGTTCTTC
TRBJ2-7 | TRBD2 | TRBV5-1 | NA | CASSSRGSGSVYEQYF | TGCGCCAGCAGCTCCCGGGGTAGCGGGAGTGTCTACGAGCAGTACTTC
TRBJ2-1 | TRBD2 | TRBV9 | NA | CASSASGGAQNEQFF | TGTGCCAGCAGCGCCTCCGGGGGGGCGCAAAATGAGCAGTTCTTC
TRBJ2-3 | TRBD2 | TRBV4-2 | NA | CASSQLAGGGTDTQYF | TGTGCCAGCAGCCAACTAGCGGGGGGGGGCACAGATACGCAGTATTTT
TRBJ2-5 | NA | TRBV20-1 | NA | CSARDSGETQYF | TGCAGTGCTAGGGACTCGGGCGAGACCCAGTACTTC
TRBJ2-1 | NA | TRBV15 | NA | CATSRESWAGSYNEQFF | TGTGCCACCAGCAGAGAGTCTTGGGCGGGCTCCTACAATGAGCAGTTCTTC
TRBJ2-1 | NA | TRBV2 | NA | CASSAGPNNEQFF | TGTGCCAGCAGTGCAGGACCTAACAATGAGCAGTTCTTC
TRBJ1-5 | NA | TRBV27 | NA | CASSLHGAGNQPQHF | TGTGCCAGCAGTTTACACGGGGCCGGCAATCAGCCCCAGCATTTT
TRBJ2-7 | TRBD2 | TRBV20-1 | once | CSARGTLAGLSYEQYF | TGCAGTGCTAGGGGGACCCTAGCGGGCCTCTCCTACGAGCAGTACTTC
TRBJ2-7 | TRBD2 | TRBV29-1 | many | CSVGLAGGIEQYF | TGCAGCGTTGGACTAGCGGGAGGAATCGAGCAGTACTTC
TRBJ2-1 | TRBD2 | TRBV5-1 | few | CASSLGLAEISYNEQFF | TGCGCCAGCAGCCTAGGACTAGCGGAAATCTCCTACAATGAGCAGTTCTTC
TRBJ2-5 | TRBD2 | TRBV7-9 | NA | CASSLKKAGGRETQYF | TGTGCCAGCAGCTTAAAAAAGGCGGGAGGAAGGGAGACCCAGTACTTC
TRBJ2-5 | TRBD2 | TRBV5-6 | NA | CASTPPLGLAGPWEETQYF | TGTGCCAGCACGCCTCCCCTAGGACTAGCGGGACCGTGGGAGGAGACCCAGTACTTC
TRBJ2-1 | NA | TRBV27 | NA | CASKSGTSYNEQFF | TGTGCCAGCAAGTCCGGGACGTCCTACAATGAGCAGTTCTTC
TRBJ2-1 | NA | TRBV2 | NA | CASSDGYPGYNEQFF | TGTGCCAGCAGTGACGGTTACCCAGGGTACAATGAGCAGTTCTTC
TRBJ2-5 | NA | TRBV15 | few | CATSRDIIETQYF | TGTGCCACCAGCAGAGATATCATCGAGACCCAGTACTTC
TRBJ1-2 | TRBD1 | TRBV5-1 | NA | CASRGTGALANYGYTF | TGCGCCAGCAGGGGTACAGGGGCCTTGGCGAACTATGGCTACACCTTC
TRBJ2-2 | TRBD1 | TRBV7-8 | NA | CASSHGQGATGELFF | TGTGCCAGCAGCCACGGACAGGGGGCGACCGGGGAGCTGTTTTTT
TRBJ2-7 | TRBD2 | TRBV9 | NA | CASSVAAGVYEQYF | TGTGCCAGCAGCGTAGCAGCGGGAGTCTACGAGCAGTACTTC
TRBJ2-2 | NA | TRBV2 | NA | CASSRGVVTGELFF | TGTGCCAGCAGTAGGGGGGTAGTCACCGGGGAGCTGTTTTTT
TRBJ2-2 | NA | TRBV5-6 | NA | CASRISLGVVIENTGELFF | TGTGCCAGCAGGATTAGCTTAGGAGTCGTGATAGAGAACACCGGGGAGCTGTTTTTT
TRBJ2-1 | NA | TRBV5-1 | NA | CASSLGGVSSYNEQFF | TGCGCCAGCAGCTTGGGGGGCGTAAGCTCCTACAATGAGCAGTTCTTC
TRBJ1-2 | NA | TRBV7-9 | few | CASSLGGTAKDGYTF | TGTGCCAGCAGCTTAGGCGGCACGGCGAAGGATGGCTACACCTTC
TRBJ2-5 | NA | TRBV6-5 | NA | CASSYSGPRAGGEQYF | TGCGCCAGCAGTTACTCGGGGCCGCGAGCGGGTGGAGAGCAGTACTTC
TRBJ2-6 | NA | TRBV7-3 | NA | CASSLTAGRSSGANVLTF | TGTGCCAGCAGCTTAACAGCTGGACGGAGCTCTGGGGCCAACGTCCTGACTTTC
TRBJ2-4 | TRBD1 | TRBV7-2 | few | CASSLELGTGDAKNIQYF | TGTGCCAGCAGTTTAGAACTCGGGACAGGGGACGCCAAAAACATTCAGTACTTC
TRBJ2-3 | NA | TRBV6-4 | NA | CASSGTGTRSDTQYF | TGTGCCAGCAGTGGGACCGGGACCCGGTCGGATACGCAGTATTTT
TRBJ2-6 | NA | TRBV29-1 | NA | CVGAPSGANVLTF | TGCGTTGGGGCCCCCTCTGGGGCCAACGTCCTGACTTTC
TRBJ2-5 | TRBD1 | TRBV24-1 | once | CATSDRDSKQYF | TGTGCCACCAGTGATCGGGACAGCAAGCAGTACTTC
TRBJ2-7 | NA | TRBV14 | NA | CASSQESGVNEQYF | TGTGCCAGCAGCCAAGAGTCGGGAGTGAACGAGCAGTACTTC
TRBJ1-5 | TRBD1 | TRBV7-2 | few | CASSSHRGPLNQPQHF | TGTGCCAGCAGCTCCCACAGGGGGCCACTCAATCAGCCCCAGCATTTT
TRBJ1-2 | TRBD1 | TRBV5-5 | NA | CVSSLGQGRYGYTF | TGTGTCAGCAGCTTAGGACAGGGACGATATGGCTACACCTTC
TRBJ1-2 | NA | TRBV6-6 | few | CASSTPGAGGYTF | TGTGCCAGCAGTACGCCGGGGGCGGGCGGCTACACCTTC
TRBJ1-2 | TRBD1 | TRBV27 | NA | CASRGTGENGYTF | TGTGCCAGCAGGGGGACAGGCGAAAATGGCTACACCTTC
TRBJ1-4 | NA | TRBV4-1 | few | CASSQDVRGGEKLFF | TGCGCCAGCAGCCAAGATGTCCGAGGGGGTGAAAAACTGTTTTTT
TRBJ2-7 | NA | TRBV28 | NA | CATLRGDGRNEQYF | TGTGCCACCCTAAGGGGGGACGGGAGGAACGAGCAGTACTTC
TRBJ2-2 | NA | TRBV7-9 | NA | CASSLPNGIANTGELFF | TGTGCCAGCAGCTTACCGAACGGGATTGCGAACACCGGGGAGCTGTTTTTT
TRBJ2-7 | NA | TRBV10-3 | few | CAIRQGGDEQYF | TGTGCCATCAGGCAGGGAGGCGACGAGCAGTACTTC
TRBJ2-1 | NA | TRBV20-1 | NA | CSAREDGRLHEQFF | TGCAGTGCTAGAGAGGACGGCCGGTTGCATGAGCAGTTCTTC
TRBJ2-1 | NA | TRBV27 | few | CASSNTGFEQFF | TGTGCCAGCAGTAACACAGGGTTTGAGCAGTTCTTC
TRBJ2-5 | NA | TRBV20-1 | NA | CSARERGRETQYF | TGCAGTGCTAGAGAGAGAGGCCGGGAGACCCAGTACTTC
TRBJ2-7 | TRBD2 | TRBV5-5 | NA | CASRVLAGPFYEQYF | TGTGCCAGCAGGGTATTAGCGGGGCCGTTCTACGAGCAGTACTTC
TRBJ2-7 | TRBD1 | TRBV18 | NA | CASSPTGANPLYEQYF | TGTGCCAGTTCACCAACAGGGGCTAACCCCCTCTACGAGCAGTACTTC
TRBJ2-1 | NA | TRBV7-2 | NA | CASSPEAEGSSYNEQFF | TGTGCCAGCAGCCCAGAGGCGGAAGGGAGCTCCTACAATGAGCAGTTCTTC
TRBJ2-1 | TRBD2 | TRBV7-3 | NA | CASTASGRDHPYNEQFF | TGTGCCAGCACTGCTAGCGGGAGGGACCACCCCTACAATGAGCAGTTCTTC
TRBJ2-1 | NA | TRBV27 | NA | CASWGANYNEQFF | TGTGCCAGCTGGGGGGCTAATTACAATGAGCAGTTCTTC
TRBJ2-7 | TRBD1 | TRBV28 | few | CASSLGDRSSNEQYF | TGTGCCAGCAGTTTAGGGGACAGGTCGAGTAACGAGCAGTACTTC
TRBJ2-1 | TRBD1 | TRBV18 | few | CASSGGQDSYNEQFF | TGTGCCAGCTCGGGCGGACAGGACTCCTACAATGAGCAGTTCTTC
TRBJ1-2 | TRBD1 | TRBV29-1 | NA | CSASSLRQGRDYGYTF | TGCAGCGCCTCCTCTCTTCGACAGGGCCGGGACTATGGCTACACCTTC
TRBJ1-2 | NA | TRBV5-1 | NA | CASSLDTANYGYTF | TGCGCCAGCAGCTTGGACACAGCTAACTATGGCTACACCTTC